This T cell receptor beta chain was sequenced in a study of CXCR3-negative and CXCR3-positive naive CD8 T cells (dated by TCRdb to about 2019). Study-wide context: In total, 130 million to 150 million TRB reads were obtained, or roughly 1.5 +/- 0.3 million reads per library. Data from about ten donors, pooled across two independent experiments, went into the diversity and physicochemical repertoire analyses. Naive subsets from roughly 5 donors and memory cells from 3 donors were included in the TRBV-TRBJ cluster analysis.

Each CD8+ T cell subset was flow-sorted in triplicate, with 250,000 to 350,000 cells per subset placed directly into RLT lysis buffer. To exclude memory contaminants, naive CD8+ T cells were stringently defined as CD45RO-CCR7+CD27+CD95-. Standard density gradient centrifugation was used to isolate peripheral blood mononuclear cells from buffy coats. A FACSAria III was used to flow-sort naive CXCR3-negative and CXCR3-positive CD8+ T cells. An RNeasy Mini Kit was used to extract total RNA from the sorted cells. Including cysteine and phenylalanine, the CDR3 has 17 amino acids. No nucleotide data were recorded. The CDR1 and CDR2 encoded by the germline V gene (reference sequence) are LGHDT and YNNKEL. Beyond this particular receptor, the publication reports: Because CXCR3 expression was partially decreased after cryopreservation, freshly isolated PBMCs were used for most assays. TRBV-TRBJ usage was similar between naive CXCR3-negative and CXCR3-positive cells from the same donor, while memory cells showed distinct patterns. TRB CDR3s from CXCR3-positive naive cells showed higher hydrophobicity (lower Kidera factor 4), lower energy, and higher strength and volume indices than CXCR3-negative naive cells. Both naive subsets had comparably high repertoire diversity, while memory CD8+ T cells had much lower repertoire diversity. Because surface CD5, which is linked to self-reactivity in mice, was comparable between the naive subsets, TCR interaction strength was also inferred from TRB CDR3 physicochemical properties.

Remarks on this clonotype: The antigen this receptor binds is unknown.

The instrument was a NextSeq 550. The Human TCR Profiling Kit (MiLaboratory) was used to prepare UMI-labeled 5' RACE TRB cDNA libraries. cDNA synthesis used the entire amount of extracted RNA, and PCR amplification then used the entire amount of cDNA produced. Libraries were prepared in parallel with an identical number of PCR cycles. In the source study's methods: MIGEC and MiXCR extracted about 50,000 +/- 10,000 unique UMI-labeled TRB cDNA molecules per library, requiring at least two reads per UMI. Each library averaged about 37,000 +/- 9,700 functional in-frame TRB CDR3 nucleotide clonotypes without stop codons. After each sample was downsampled to 5000 UMI-labeled TRB molecules, VDJtools was used to calculate diversity metrics such as normalized Shannon-Wiener and Chao1. For the central five CDR3 residues, VDJtools calculated physicochemical properties weighted by clonotype size, namely interaction energy, strength, volume and Kidera factor 4. Following TCRdb reprocessing, every CDR3 protein sequence forms one entry, and DNA is not provided. The V and J calls follow TCRdb's processing rather than the paper's. This sample's table carries some 61,000 distinct CDR3 sequences. The ten biggest clones cover approximately 4.5% of the sample.

This receptor was taken from a human donor in good health. Some clones in this sample may be carry-over from other donors' samples. The chain is assembled from TRBV3-1 and TRBJ2-1. Sequencing used naive CXCR3- CD8+ T cells from blood. In light of the paper, this sample's cell subset or site label describes: CD45RO-CCR7+CD27+CD95- naive CD8+ T cells lacking CXCR3 (TNR3-). The CDR3 sequence is CASSQDPLRDSYNEQFF.